The 32 T cell receptor beta chains below all came from one sample that was sequenced in a study of blood T cell repertoires in COVID-19. Generated by immunoSEQ multiplex PCR, the TCRdb table keeps only in-frame clones and is missing some. The sample lists some 700,000 clones; about 87% were seen once. The specimen sequenced was peripheral blood. Source of these receptors: a woman aged 18-35 years with acute or convalescent COVID-19.

The chain employs TRBV5-1 and TRBJ2-1; 9 bases match TRBD2. With V trimmed by 4 bases and J by 1 base, 6 bases remained unmatched. Germline lookup yields CDR1 SGHRS and CDR2 YFSETQ. CDR3 size: 16 residues. The CDR3 bases are TGCGCCAGCAGCCTGGGTAGCGGGGGATCCTACAATGAGCAGTTCTTC. Its protein product is CASSLGSGGSYNEQFF.

In its sample, this clone was seen once. This sequence joins TRBV5-1 and TRBJ1-3; no clear D gene. This CDR3 has 16 amino acids. Germline loops: CDR1 SGHRS, CDR2 YFSETQ. The V gene lost 0 bases and the J gene lost 0 bases, with 10 bases spanning the gap. CDR3 bases: TGCGCCAGCAGCTTGGGAGGGCTGTCCTCTGGAAACACCATATATTTT. Protein sequence: CASSLGGLSSGNTIYF.

V gene TRBV7-9 combines with J gene TRBJ1-3; 7 bases map to TRBD1. V shed 8 bases, J shed 0 bases, and the junction held 4 bases outside the gene matches. This CDR3 comprises 14 residues. Germline CDR1 is SEHNR and CDR2 is FQNEAQ (reference sequence). The CDR3 spells CASRGGSSGNTIYF. The CDR3, as DNA: TGTGCCAGCCGAGGGGGCAGCTCTGGAAACACCATATATTTT. The variable domain in full, completed from reference TRBV7-9 and TRBJ1-3, reads DTGVSQNPRHKITKRGQNVTFRCDPISEHNRLYWYRQTLGQGPEFLTYFQNEAQLEKSRLLSDRFSAERPKGSFSTLEIQRTEQGDSAMYLCASRGGSSGNTIYFGEGSWLTVV.

V gene TRBV9 combines with J gene TRBJ1-4, with 7 bases lining up with TRBD1. The CDR3 has 15 residues. Germline values: CDR1 SGDLS, CDR2 YYNGEE. V lost 2 bases and J lost 7; bases outside the gene matches: 8. The CDR3 DNA reads as TGTGCCAGCAGCGTCACAGGGGTCCGGAGTGAAAAACTGTTTTTT. Protein product: CASSVTGVRSEKLFF.

The chain joins TRBV5-5 to TRBJ1-2; 7 nucleotides align to TRBD1. Germline CDR1 and CDR2: SGHKS and YYEKEE (reference sequence). The V segment lost 1 base and the J segment 2 bases; nucleotides outside the gene matches: 8. The CDR3 contains 16 residues. The DNA of the CDR3 is TGTGCCAGCAGCTTGTTTTCGGCGACAGGGAACTATGGCTACACCTTC. This translates into CASSLFSATGNYGYTF.

This chain uses TRBV24-1 with TRBJ1-2, with 9 bases identical to TRBD1. V trimming: 3 bases; J trimming: 5 bases; junction bases outside the gene matches: 9. Germline CDR1 and CDR2: KGHDR and SFDVKD. This CDR3 comprises 16 residues. The CDR3 DNA follows: TGTGCCACCAGTGATAAAAGGACAGGGGTCGATTATGGCTACACCTTC. Translation gives CATSDKRTGVDYGYTF.

This sequence joins TRBV12-5 and TRBJ1-1; D possibly corresponds to TRBD1 (5 bases). V was shortened by 5 bases and J by 4 bases, with 20 bases between the two germline ends. The CDR3 covers 16 residues. Germline V gene data show CDR1 as LGHNT and CDR2 as FRNRAP. DNA for the CDR3: TGTGCTAGTGGTCCCCCCCGACAGCCGCCTGGCACTGAAGCTTTCTTT. Its translation is CASGPPRQPPGTEAFF.

V and J are TRBV19 and TRBJ1-5; 8 nucleotides agree with TRBD1. The CDR3 contains 16 residues. J gave up 6 bases and V 4 bases, and 11 bases lay outside the gene matches. From germline, CDR1 is LNHDA and CDR2 SQIVND (reference sequence). CDR3 in amino acids: CASSNRNRGIGQPQHF. The CDR3 DNA sequence: TGTGCCAGTAGTAACCGTAACAGGGGGATCGGTCAGCCCCAGCATTTT. Variable domain in full (rest from reference TRBV19 and TRBJ1-5): DGGITQSPKYLFRKEGQNVTLSCEQNLNHDAMYWYRQDPGQGLRLIYYSQIVNDFQKGDIAEGYSVSREKKESFPLTVTSAQKNPTAFYLCASSNRNRGIGQPQHFGDGTRLSIL.

For the CDR3, the DNA is TGTGCCAGCAGTCCCCTCGGGGGTTCCAATGAAAAACTGTTTTTT. Translated: CASSPLGGSNEKLFF. The chain joins TRBV7-7 to TRBJ1-4, with D perhaps TRBD1 (5 bases). Trimming left V 6 bases short and J 5 bases short, with 16 bases between. CDR3 length: 15 amino acids. Germline V gene data show CDR1 as SSHAT and CDR2 as FNYEAQ (reference sequence).

A single count supports this clone. This chain links TRBV6-2 or TRBV6-3 with TRBJ2-7; 10 nucleotides agree with TRBD1. The CDR3 has 16 residues. Trimming took 0 bases from V and 5 from J; bases not matched to a gene: 7. From germline, CDR1 is MNHEY and CDR2 SVGEGT. The CDR3 region has the DNA TGTGCCAGCAGTTACTCGGCGTATGACAGGGGGCACGAGCAGTACTTC. Its translation: CASSYSAYDRGHEQYF.

This clone appeared a single time. The chain combines TRBV19 with TRBJ1-1; TRBD1 matches at 10 bases. The germline gives CDR1 LNHDA, CDR2 SQIVND (reference sequence). The J segment lost 1 base and the V segment lost 5 bases, leaving 13 bases of the junction unmatched. This CDR3 has 18 residues. As DNA, the CDR3 is TGTGCCAGTAGTGCCCTGAGGGGGACAGGGGTGGGGAACACTGAAGCTTTCTTT. Residues: CASSALRGTGVGNTEAFF.

V is TRBV28 and J is TRBJ2-7; D ambiguous. The V end was cut by 6 bases, the J end by 0 bases, with 6 bases between. The CDR3 runs 12 residues. Germline V lookup: CDR1 MDHEN, CDR2 SYDVKM. The CDR3 loop reads CASRLSSYEQYF. The CDR3, as DNA: TGTGCCAGCAGGTTGAGCTCCTACGAGCAGTACTTC.

This sequence joins TRBV27 and TRBJ1-2; tentatively, D is TRBD1 (6 bases). CDR1 MNHEY and CDR2 SMNVEV come from the germline V gene (reference sequence). This CDR3 is built from 13 residues. V gave up 10 bases and J gave up 4 bases, with 16 bases separating them. The DNA for the CDR3 is TGTGCCAACGGGGGGCACCTACTCTATGGCTACACCTTC. Translating gives CANGGHLLYGYTF.

In its sample, this clone was seen once. V usage is TRBV2 and J usage is TRBJ1-2; tentative D call: TRBD1 (6 bases). The V end was cut by 6 bases, the J end by 4 bases, with 12 bases between. Germline CDR1 reads SNHLY; CDR2 reads FYNNEI. The CDR3 is 13 amino acids. The CDR3 DNA reads as TGTGCCAGCAGGGGGGGGCCAGGCTATGGCTACACCTTC. This encodes CASRGGPGYGYTF.

The V gene is TRBV27, the J gene TRBJ1-1; TRBD1 agrees at 7 bases. The CDR3 length is 14 residues. Trimming removed 5 bases from V and 7 bases from J; junction bases left unmatched: 10. CDR1 and CDR2 (germline): MNHEY, SMNVEV (reference sequence). The CDR3, as DNA: TGTGCCAGCAGTATCCGGGACAGCATAGATGAAGCTTTCTTT. Translation gives CASSIRDSIDEAFF.

This clone has just one count. V usage is TRBV6-4 and J usage is TRBJ2-3; a weak D match, TRBD1 (5 bases). The germline CDR1 and CDR2 sequences are MRHNA and SNTAGT. The CDR3 extends over 14 amino acids. V was cut by 3 bases and J by 0 bases, with 7 bases left in between. The CDR3 loop reads CASSEQASTDTQYF. The CDR3 coding sequence is TGTGCCAGCAGTGAACAGGCTAGCACAGATACGCAGTATTTT.

The J gene is TRBJ2-3, the V gene TRBV4-3; D possibly corresponds to TRBD2 (6 bases). With 4 bases removed from V and 2 bases from J, the gap between germline ends came to 13 bases. The CDR3 spans 15 residues. Germline CDR1 reads LGHNA; CDR2 reads YSLEER. CDR3 DNA: TGCGCCAGCAGCCTTGGCGGGGCCCCCACAGATACGCAGTATTTT. This gives the protein CASSLGGAPTDTQYF.

This clone was seen once. Other DNA sequences in the sample encode the same CDR3. The rearrangement joins TRBV7-9 to TRBJ1-5; D is undetermined. This CDR3 comprises 12 residues. Germline CDR1 reads SEHNR; CDR2 reads FQNEAQ (reference sequence). V was shortened by 3 bases and J by 9 bases, with 9 bases between the two germline ends. The CDR3 protein is CASSLDRGPQHF. Written as DNA, the CDR3 is TGTGCCAGCAGCTTGGATCGGGGGCCCCAGCATTTT.

V and J are TRBV19 and TRBJ1-1; D is unresolved. This CDR3 contains 13 residues. V was pared by 8 bases and J by 0 bases, with 10 bases between. The germline gives CDR1 LNHDA, CDR2 SQIVND (reference sequence). CDR3 loop: CASGESMNTEAFF. The CDR3 DNA reads as TGTGCCAGTGGTGAGTCAATGAACACTGAAGCTTTCTTT.

This chain joins TRBV6-6 and TRBJ1-3, with D perhaps matching TRBD1 (5 bases). Trimming shortened V by 7 bases and J by 8 bases, and 12 bases separated the two germline ends. Germline CDR1 MNHNY, CDR2 SVGAGI (reference sequence). CDR3 length: 12 amino acids. The CDR3 nucleotides are TGTGCCAGCACCGACAGAGTGGACACCATATATTTT. The encoded protein is CASTDRVDTIYF.

This sequence joins TRBV7-2 and TRBJ2-7, with TRBD1 as a possible D gene (6 bases). Trimming removed 5 bases from V and 0 bases from J, with 14 bases in between. The CDR3 sequence is 15 residues long. Looked up from germline, CDR1 is SGHTA and CDR2 is FQGNSA. The CDR3 sequence: CASSPSGQSSYEQYF. As DNA, the CDR3 is TGTGCCAGCAGCCCCTCCGGACAGAGCTCCTACGAGCAGTACTTC.

The chain uses TRBV4-1 and TRBJ1-1; 11 positions match TRBD1. V dropped 1 base and J dropped 4; count of bases not matched to a gene: 5. The CDR3 is 16 residues long. CDR1 MGHRA and CDR2 YSYEKL come from the germline V gene. The CDR3 DNA sequence: TGCGCCAGCAGCCAAGGATGGGGACAGGGGGTCACTGAAGCTTTCTTT. This gives the protein CASSQGWGQGVTEAFF.

V gene TRBV19 combines with J gene TRBJ1-6; D is perhaps TRBD1 (6 bases). The CDR3 sequence is 14 residues long. The germline V and J ends were trimmed by 11 bases and 3 bases, with 14 bases remaining between them. Germline assignment: CDR1 LNHDA and CDR2 SQIVND (reference sequence). CDR3 nucleotides: TGTGCCCTAGGGACACTCGTCTATAATTCACCCCTCCACTTT. It is translated as CALGTLVYNSPLHF.

The chain joins TRBV30 to TRBJ1-1, with 7 nucleotides matching TRBD1. V lost 3 bases, J lost 1 base, and 5 bases stayed unmatched. This CDR3 is built from 14 residues. Germline V CDR1 and CDR2: GTSNPN, SVGIG (reference sequence). CDR3 protein: CAWSPGTENTEAFF. The CDR3 DNA is TGTGCCTGGAGCCCCGGGACAGAGAACACTGAAGCTTTCTTT. The full variable domain, completed using reference TRBV30 and TRBJ1-1, is SQTIHQWPATLVQPVGSPLSLECTVEGTSNPNLYWYRQAAGRGLQLLFYSVGIGQISSEVPQNLSASRPQDRQFILSSKKLLLSDSGFYLCAWSPGTENTEAFFGQGTRLTVV.

V gene TRBV11-2 combines with J gene TRBJ1-5, with D possibly TRBD1 on 5 matching bases. The CDR3 is 14 residues long. Germline-derived CDR1 and CDR2 are SGHAT and FQNNGV. Trimming pared 5 bases from V and 6 bases from J, leaving 14 bases between. The CDR3 bases are TGTGCCAGCAGCCGGGGGGGTCTGCTTCAGCCCCAGCATTTT. This sequence encodes CASSRGGLLQPQHF.

The chain is built from TRBV10-3 and TRBJ1-5, with D unresolved. V lost 1 base and J lost 0, with 13 bases in between. There are 17 residues in the CDR3. From germline, CDR1 is ENHRY and CDR2 SYGVKD. CDR3 protein: CAISELAVLYSNQPQHF. The DNA for the CDR3 is TGTGCCATCAGTGAGTTGGCCGTGCTGTATAGCAATCAGCCCCAGCATTTT.

The rearrangement joins TRBV15 to TRBJ1-2; 10 bases map to TRBD1. J was trimmed by 6 bases and V by 8 bases; bases with no gene match: 9. CDR1 LNHNV and CDR2 YYDKDF come from the germline V gene (reference sequence). The CDR3 runs to 14 residues. Written as DNA, the CDR3 is TGTGCCACCGGACAGGGGGATCGAAGGAATGGCTACACCTTC. This codes for CATGQGDRRNGYTF.

The rearrangement links TRBV30 to TRBJ1-3, with 8 positions matching TRBD1. Germline assignment: CDR1 GTSNPN and CDR2 SVGIG (reference sequence). The CDR3 runs to 16 residues. J was trimmed by 4 bases and V by 0 bases; bases with no gene match: 8. CDR3 sequence (DNA): TGTGCCTGGAGTGTACCGACCACAGGGGGAGGAAACACCATATATTTT. Translated: CAWSVPTTGGGNTIYF.

This clone has just one count. This chain connects TRBV19 to TRBJ2-7; 8 nucleotides align to TRBD1. Germline-derived CDR1 and CDR2 are LNHDA and SQIVND (reference sequence). The CDR3 is 16 residues long. J lost 1 base, V lost 3 bases, and 8 bases had no gene match. The chain's CDR3 is CASSIDPGTGSYEQYF. The CDR3 bases are TGTGCCAGTAGTATTGATCCTGGGACAGGATCCTACGAGCAGTACTTC.

The rearrangement joins TRBV5-1 to TRBJ2-6, with D perhaps TRBD2 (6 bases). V lost 5 bases and J 0 bases, leaving 9 bases between the germline ends. Germline V CDR1 and CDR2: SGHRS, YFSETQ. This CDR3 region has 15 residues. This CDR3 reads CASRGGGSGANVLTF. The DNA for the CDR3 is TGCGCCAGCAGGGGAGGAGGCTCTGGGGCCAACGTCCTGACTTTC.

V usage is TRBV29-1 and J usage is TRBJ2-7; 8 nucleotides line up with TRBD1. V lost 6 bases, J lost 1 base, and 11 bases stayed unmatched. Germline loops: CDR1 SQVTM, CDR2 ANQGSEA. CDR3 length: 15 amino acids. The CDR3 reads CSVSNTGGPSYEQYF. The CDR3 DNA reads TGCAGCGTCTCGAATACAGGGGGACCTTCCTACGAGCAGTACTTC.

V and J are TRBV6-6 and TRBJ1-1; D gene ambiguous. V shed 4 bases and J shed 6 bases, with 9 bases lying between them. The CDR3 consists of 12 residues. The germline CDR1 and CDR2 sequences are MNHNY and SVGAGI (reference sequence). The CDR3 region is CASSSTEAEAFF. CDR3 DNA: TGTGCCAGCAGTTCCACGGAGGCTGAAGCTTTCTTT.